Following are 23 T cell receptor beta chains from one sample sequenced in a study of T cell repertoires in cytomegalovirus infection. The antigens these receptors bind are not known. Each CDR3 protein gets one entry after TCRdb re-called the reads with MiXCR. Of around 570,000 distinct CDR3 sequences in the sample, about 39% were seen once. The input for sequencing was cultured PBMCs, taken from culture after CMV antigen stimulation. The source is a human donor in good health (CMV status not recorded). Some clones in this sample may be carry-over from other donors' samples.

This clonotype has just one count. The junction departs from germline at one end; a sequencing error may be responsible. The chain joins TRBV19 to TRBJ1-5; no firm D call. Germline-derived CDR1 and CDR2 are LNHDA and SQIVND (reference sequence). This CDR3 spans 16 amino acids. The CDR3 coding sequence is TGTGCCAGTAGCGAGGGCCTTTTTTCTGACAATCGGCCCCAGCATTTT. This sequence encodes CASSEGLFSDNRPQHF.

The chain joins TRBV4-3 to TRBJ1-6, with 9 bases matching TRBD1. CDR1 and CDR2 from the germline V gene are LGHNA and YSLEER. V shed 0 bases and J 6 bases; nucleotides not matched to a gene: 6. The CDR3 contains 17 residues. DNA of the CDR3: TGCGCCAGCAGCCAAGACCCGGGGACAGGGATTAATTCACCCCTCCACTTT. Protein product: CASSQDPGTGINSPLHF.

This clonotype has only one observation. The chain is built from TRBV3-1 and TRBJ1-2; D possibly corresponds to TRBD1 (5 bases). V lost 0 bases to trimming and J lost 4 bases, with 15 bases between them. The CDR3 has 16 amino acids. Germline lookup yields CDR1 LGHDT and CDR2 YNNKEL (reference sequence). CDR3 loop: CASSQEGPGSFYGYTF. CDR3 coding DNA: TGTGCCAGCAGCCAAGAAGGGCCAGGGTCATTCTATGGCTACACCTTC. Drawing the rest from reference TRBV3-1 and TRBJ1-2, the complete variable domain is DTAVSQTPKYLVTQMGNDKSIKCEQNLGHDTMYWYKQDSKKFLKIMFSYNNKELIINETVPNRFSPKSPDKAHLNLHINSLELGDSAVYFCASSQEGPGSFYGYTFGSGTRLTVV.

Only a few counts were recorded for this clonotype. The chain employs TRBV7-9 and TRBJ2-1, with D possibly being TRBD1 or TRBD2 (5 bases each). This CDR3 has 11 residues. From germline, CDR1 is SEHNR and CDR2 FQNEAQ (reference sequence). Trimming left V 1 base short and J 12 bases short, with 7 bases between. The CDR3 bases are TGTGCCAGCAGCTTAGGGGGGTGGCAGTTCTTC. Translation: CASSLGGWQFF.

The chain employs TRBV7-2 and TRBJ2-5; 12 positions agree with TRBD2. CDR1 and CDR2 from the germline V gene are SGHTA and FQGNSA. The CDR3 has 17 amino acids. V lost 5 bases to trimming and J lost 5 bases; unmatched junction nucleotides: 12. The CDR3 bases are TGTGCCAGCAGCCCCACCTCTCGGACTAGCGGGGACGAGACCCAGTACTTC. Translation: CASSPTSRTSGDETQYF.

The rearrangement uses TRBV6-2 or TRBV6-3 and TRBJ1-5; maybe TRBD1 (6 bases). V was shortened by 6 bases and J by 7 bases, with 19 bases between the two germline ends. The CDR3 extends over 15 amino acids. CDR1 and CDR2 (germline): MNHEY, SVGEGT. The CDR3 here is CASRGIGGRYQPQHF. For the CDR3, the DNA is TGTGCCAGCAGAGGTATAGGGGGAAGATACCAGCCCCAGCATTTT.

V usage is TRBV7-6 and J usage is TRBJ1-1, with 8 nucleotides matching TRBD1. V lost 5 bases to trimming and J lost 2 bases; unmatched junction nucleotides: 7. CDR1 SGHVS and CDR2 FNYEAQ come from the germline V gene. This CDR3 spans 15 amino acids. CDR3 sequence (DNA): TGTGCCAGCAGCCCACCGGACAGGGACAACACTGAAGCTTTCTTT. Translated, it gives CASSPPDRDNTEAFF.

The genes are TRBV12-3 or TRBV12-4 and TRBJ1-1; unclear D gene. Between the trimmed V and J ends, which lost 5 bases and 5 bases, there was a span of 9 bases. The CDR3 is 12 residues long. CDR3 nucleotides: TGTGCCAGCAGTATTACAGCTACTGAAGCTTTCTTT. Residues: CASSITATEAFF.

This chain joins TRBV6-1 and TRBJ2-3; 14 bases agree with TRBD2. V was pared by 5 bases and J by 5 bases, with 6 bases of the junction left unmatched. There are 16 residues in the CDR3. Germline CDR1 and CDR2: MNHNS and SASEGT. The CDR3, as DNA: TGTGCCAGCAGTTCGGGACTAGCGGGGGCGGGAGATACGCAGTATTTT. Its translation is CASSSGLAGAGDTQYF.

The chain joins TRBV7-2 to TRBJ1-1, with TRBD1 matching 8 bases. CDR1 SGHTA and CDR2 FQGNSA come from the germline V gene. This CDR3 comprises 16 residues. Trimming took 3 bases from V and 5 from J; bases not matched to a gene: 11. In DNA, the CDR3 is TGTGCCAGCAGCTTTACCCTCCAGGGGGCAGGTACTGAAGCTTTCTTT. Translated, it gives CASSFTLQGAGTEAFF.

This clonotype occurred a few times. V and J are TRBV7-8 and TRBJ2-1; tentatively, D is TRBD2 (5 bases). CDR1 and CDR2 from the germline V gene are SGHVS and FQNEAQ. CDR3 length: 18 amino acids. The V end lost 10 bases, the J end lost 0 bases, and 25 bases lay between the germline ends. The DNA of the CDR3 is TGTGCCATAATTGCGGGTATGGAGGCCTCCACCTCCTACAATGAGCAGTTCTTC. Protein product: CAIIAGMEASTSYNEQFF.

In this sample, this clonotype turned up a few times. This chain uses TRBV19 with TRBJ2-1, with TRBD1 matching over 11 bases. V shed 5 bases and J 1 base; nucleotides not matched to a gene: 4. From germline, CDR1 is LNHDA and CDR2 SQIVND (reference sequence). The CDR3 spans 16 residues. CDR3 coding DNA: TGTGCCAGTAGTCCCTGGGACAGGGGGTCCTACAATGAGCAGTTCTTC. Encoded protein: CASSPWDRGSYNEQFF.

This chain links TRBV11-2 with TRBJ2-7, with D possibly TRBD2 on 5 matching bases. The length of the CDR3 is 13 residues. V was trimmed by 6 bases and J by 5 bases, leaving 14 bases between them. Germline CDR1 SGHAT, CDR2 FQNNGV. CDR3 protein: CASRGLGSHEQYF. The CDR3 region has the DNA TGTGCCAGCAGGGGTCTAGGGAGCCACGAGCAGTACTTC.

This clonotype was counted between two and nine times. The genes are TRBV12-3 or TRBV12-4 and TRBJ2-3, with D perhaps matching TRBD1 (6 bases). Trimming cost V 4 bases and J 6 bases, with 17 bases left between them. CDR3 length: 15 amino acids. The CDR3 region is CASSWDTDQADTQYF. For the CDR3, the DNA is TGTGCCAGCAGTTGGGACACCGATCAAGCGGATACGCAGTATTTT.

In this sample, this clonotype turned up once. The CDR3 protein is CASSHPGGSDTQYF. As DNA, the CDR3 is TGCGCCAGCAGCCACCCCGGGGGATCAGATACGCAGTATTTT. This chain connects TRBV4-1 to TRBJ2-3; the D gene is possibly TRBD2 (6 bases). Trimming cost V 3 bases and J 4 bases, with 11 bases left between them. This CDR3 is 14 amino acids long. The germline gives CDR1 MGHRA, CDR2 YSYEKL.

The chain uses TRBV11-2 and TRBJ2-3; D is unresolved. Germline-derived CDR1 and CDR2 are SGHAT and FQNNGV. The CDR3 has 14 residues. V lost 2 bases, J lost 1 base, and 7 bases lay in between. CDR3 nucleotide sequence: TGTGCCAGCAGCTTATTGGTCCGCACAGATACGCAGTATTTT. Translating it yields CASSLLVRTDTQYF.

The CDR3 sequence: CASSLGREESNIQYF. The CDR3 region has the DNA TGTGCCAGCAGCTTAGGGAGGGAAGAATCAAACATTCAGTACTTC. The rearrangement links TRBV7-9 to TRBJ2-4, with D perhaps matching TRBD2 (6 bases). V was shortened by 1 base and J by 6 bases, with 13 bases between the two germline ends. CDR3 length: 15 amino acids. Germline V gene data show CDR1 as SEHNR and CDR2 as FQNEAQ (reference sequence).

The table lists this clonotype with a few counts. This chain connects TRBV7-9 to TRBJ1-4, with TRBD1 as a possible D gene (6 bases). The germline gives CDR1 SEHNR, CDR2 FQNEAQ (reference sequence). Trimming took 4 bases from V and 11 from J, leaving 11 bases between them. The CDR3 runs to 12 residues. CDR3 protein: CASSYRTEKLFF. CDR3 DNA sequence: TGTGCCAGCAGCTACAGGACAGAGAAACTGTTTTTT.

This clonotype was picked up a small number of times. The chain links TRBV20-1 to TRBJ1-5, with no clear D. This CDR3 is 13 amino acids long. Trimming left V 5 bases short and J 1 base short, with 9 bases between. Per the germline V gene, CDR1 is DFQATT and CDR2 is SNEGSKA (reference sequence). The CDR3 region has the DNA TGCAGTGCTGATATAGGGAGCAATCAGCCCCAGCATTTT. Its protein is CSADIGSNQPQHF.

This chain joins TRBV29-1 and TRBJ2-1, with TRBD1 matching 7 bases. The CDR3 runs to 14 residues. Germline-derived CDR1 and CDR2 are SQVTM and ANQGSEA. V lost 8 bases, J lost 6 bases, and 13 bases stayed unmatched. CDR3 sequence (DNA): TGCAGCTCTGTGGAGACAGGGTATTTCAATGAGCAGTTCTTC. Its translation: CSSVETGYFNEQFF.

The chain links TRBV7-8 to TRBJ1-3; D not certain. V was shortened by 0 bases and J by 0 bases, with 9 bases between the two germline ends. Looked up from germline, CDR1 is SGHVS and CDR2 is FQNEAQ. The CDR3 extends over 16 amino acids. CDR3 loop: CASSLALPGSGNTIYF. Here the CDR3 DNA reads TGTGCCAGCAGCTTAGCATTACCTGGCTCTGGAAACACCATATATTTT.

The chain employs TRBV11-2 and TRBJ2-5, with D tentatively TRBD2 (5 bases). There are 14 residues in the CDR3. The germline V gene has CDR1 SGHAT and CDR2 FQNNGV. Trimming pared 5 bases from V and 1 base from J, leaving 11 bases between. The CDR3 DNA is TGTGCCAGCAGCCTCGGGGATCTCCAAGAGACCCAGTACTTC. Protein: CASSLGDLQETQYF.

The J gene is TRBJ2-2, the V gene TRBV5-4, with D unclear. CDR1 and CDR2 (germline): SGHNT, YYREEE (reference sequence). The CDR3 is made up of 16 amino acids. V lost 0 bases and J 5 bases, leaving 14 bases between the germline ends. CDR3 DNA sequence: TGTGCCAGCAGCTTGGTTCCCTCACCCCAGACCGGGGAGCTGTTTTTT. Translation gives CASSLVPSPQTGELFF.